These T cell receptor beta chains were read from a single sample in a study of Ad26.COV2.S vaccination and SARS-CoV-2 variants. Libraries were prepared by immunoSEQ multiplex PCR; TCRdb keeps only in-frame clonotypes and omits some of them. The sample yields some 320,000 clones, 85% seen once. Sequenced material: peripheral blood, taken in a trial of Ad26.COV2.S vaccine versus placebo. The receptors shown here come from a person between 18 and 65 years old who received the Ad26.COV2.S COVID-19 vaccine or a placebo. The CDR3 runs from the conserved cysteine through the conserved F or W. The D gene is left open where the match is weak. Size values are once, few and many counts, or a class for expanded clones, and some rows have none.

J,D,V,size,length,DNA,CDR3
TRBJ2-2,TRBD1,TRBV27,NA,18,TGTGCCAGCAGCCCTATAAAGGGTAGACAGGGGGCGATCGGGGAGCTGTTTTTT,CASSPIKGRQGAIGELFF
TRBJ2-3,NA,TRBV5-1,NA,14,TGCGCCAGCAGGGAACAGTTAGGGGGAAATACGCAGTATTTT,CASREQLGGNTQYF
TRBJ1-3,NA,TRBV21-1,NA,13,TGTGCCAGCAGCAAATTTTCTGGAAACACCATATATTTT,CASSKFSGNTIYF
TRBJ2-3,TRBD2,TRBV7-3,few,16,TGTGCCAGCAGCTTACGTGCTAGCGGGGGAGGAGATACGCAGTATTTT,CASSLRASGGGDTQYF
TRBJ1-2,NA,TRBV21-1,few,8,TGTGCCAGCAGCGTCTACACCTTC,CASSVYTF
TRBJ2-5,TRBD1,TRBV5-1,NA,14,TGCGCCAGCAGCAAGACAGGGACGGAGGAGACCCAGTACTTC,CASSKTGTEETQYF
TRBJ1-2,TRBD1,TRBV7-3,NA,16,TGTGCCAGCAGCCCGGGCCCACAGGGGGCCCCTGGAAGGTACACCTTC,CASSPGPQGAPGRYTF
TRBJ2-5,TRBD2,TRBV5-5,NA,13,TGTGCCAGCAGCTCCGGGACTAGAGAGACCCAGTACTTC,CASSSGTRETQYF
TRBJ2-7,NA,TRBV28,NA,12,TGTGCCAGCAGCCCGAGGCCCGGCGAGCAGTACTTC,CASSPRPGEQYF
TRBJ2-5,TRBD1,TRBV5-1,NA,16,TGCGCCAGCAGCCCGCGGACAGGGACCATGGGAGAGACCCAGTACTTC,CASSPRTGTMGETQYF
TRBJ2-5,TRBD2,TRBV27,NA,17,TGTGCCAGCAGTTTTTACGCAGCGGGGGGGCGGGGAGAGACCCAGTACTTC,CASSFYAAGGRGETQYF
TRBJ1-4,TRBD1,TRBV5-1,NA,18,TGCGCCAGCAGCTTAGGGACAGGGGGCGCGGGAACTAATGAAAAACTGTTTTTT,CASSLGTGGAGTNEKLFF
TRBJ2-7,NA,TRBV10-3,NA,13,TGTGCCATCAGCGCAAGTCGTTTGGACGAGCAGTACTTC,CAISASRLDEQYF
TRBJ1-1,NA,TRBV19,few,16,TGTGCCAGTAGTCCCCGACCGACAGGCAGGAACACTGAAGCTTTCTTT,CASSPRPTGRNTEAFF
TRBJ2-7,NA,TRBV7-8,NA,15,TGTGCCAGCAGCTTAGAGGCAGGTTTGGCCTACGAGCAGTACTTC,CASSLEAGLAYEQYF
TRBJ2-3,NA,TRBV20-1,NA,14,TGCAGTGCTAGTCGGCTAGCTAGCACAGATACGCAGTATTTT,CSASRLASTDTQYF
TRBJ1-5,NA,TRBV7-4,once,18,TGTGCCAGCAGCTTAGAGGGACATGGGTGTGGGCGCAATCAGCCCCAGCATTTT,CASSLEGHGCGRNQPQHF
TRBJ1-5,TRBD1,TRBV2,NA,15,TGTGCCAGCAGTAGAACAGGGGGTGACAATCAGCCCCAGCATTTT,CASSRTGGDNQPQHF
TRBJ1-5,NA,TRBV4-1,NA,15,TGCGCCAGCAGCCAAGGGAAGACGGGAAATCAGCCCCAGCATTTT,CASSQGKTGNQPQHF
TRBJ2-7,TRBD1,TRBV9,NA,15,TGTGCCAGCAGCGTTGATGCCGGGACAGGGGTCGAGCAGTACTTC,CASSVDAGTGVEQYF
TRBJ1-5,TRBD1,TRBV12-5,NA,17,TGTGCTAGTGGTCCTAATACGGACAGGGGAAGCAATCAGCCCCAGCATTTT,CASGPNTDRGSNQPQHF
TRBJ1-1,TRBD1,TRBV28,NA,15,TGTGCCAGCAGTTTTAACCAGGGACAGAAGGGCGGGTCTTTCTTT,CASSFNQGQKGGSFF
TRBJ2-5,TRBD1,TRBV5-1,NA,14,TGCGCCAGCAGCTTGGGTACAGGGGAGGAGACCCAGTACTTC,CASSLGTGEETQYF
TRBJ1-1,NA,TRBV2,NA,14,TGTGCCAGCAGACTGGGTCTTTGGAACACTGAAGCTTTCTTT,CASRLGLWNTEAFF
TRBJ1-1,NA,TRBV2,NA,14,TGTGCCAGCAGTGTTACCCGGGACCGCCTTGGGGCTTTCTTT,CASSVTRDRLGAFF
TRBJ2-3,NA,TRBV9,NA,15,TGTGCCAGCAGCCCGCGCGGGGCAGTCACAGATACGCAGTATTTT,CASSPRGAVTDTQYF
TRBJ2-3,NA,TRBV24-1,NA,16,TGTGCCACCAGTGATAGGTCCAGGGATTACACAGATACGCAGTATTTT,CATSDRSRDYTDTQYF
TRBJ2-7,TRBD1,TRBV10-3,NA,16,TGTGCCATCAGTTATCCAACAGGGGGTTTTTCCTACGAGCAGTACTTC,CAISYPTGGFSYEQYF